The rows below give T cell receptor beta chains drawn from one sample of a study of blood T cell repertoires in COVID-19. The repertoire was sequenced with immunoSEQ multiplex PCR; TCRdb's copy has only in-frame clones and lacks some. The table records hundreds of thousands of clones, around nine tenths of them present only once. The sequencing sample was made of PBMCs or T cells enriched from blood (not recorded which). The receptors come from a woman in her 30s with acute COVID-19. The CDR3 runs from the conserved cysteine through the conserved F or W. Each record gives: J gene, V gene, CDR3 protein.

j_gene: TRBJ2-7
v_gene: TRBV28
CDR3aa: CASTPRQTSYEQYF

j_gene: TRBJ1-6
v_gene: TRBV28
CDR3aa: CASSSPDSYNSPLHF

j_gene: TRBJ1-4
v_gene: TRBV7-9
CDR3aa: CASKEGQGYEKLFF

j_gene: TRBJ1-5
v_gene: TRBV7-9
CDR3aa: CASSLNSGTGRQPQHF

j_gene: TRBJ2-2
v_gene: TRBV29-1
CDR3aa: CSVTQGAPNTGELFF

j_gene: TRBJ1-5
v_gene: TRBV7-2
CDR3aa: CASSLARVSNQPQHF

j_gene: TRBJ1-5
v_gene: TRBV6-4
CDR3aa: CASSEEGHQPQHF

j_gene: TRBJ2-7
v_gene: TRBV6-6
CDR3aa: CASSYSKWHEQYF

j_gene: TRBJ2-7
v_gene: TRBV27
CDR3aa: CASRHRGDRRYEQYF

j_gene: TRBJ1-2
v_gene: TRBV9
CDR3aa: CASSVTRTGNYGYTF

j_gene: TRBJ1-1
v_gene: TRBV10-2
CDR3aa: CASTYSGGVMNTEAFF

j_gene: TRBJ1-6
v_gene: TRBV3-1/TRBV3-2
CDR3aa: CASSLRGTSYNSPLHF

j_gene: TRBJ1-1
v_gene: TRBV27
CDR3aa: CASSTGVKRKTFF

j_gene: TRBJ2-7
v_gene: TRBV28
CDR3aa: CASSGGDPPIYEQYF

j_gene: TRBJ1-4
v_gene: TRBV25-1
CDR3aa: CASSEYVDSSNEKLFF

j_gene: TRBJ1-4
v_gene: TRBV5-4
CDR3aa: CASSPFGNSGEKLFF

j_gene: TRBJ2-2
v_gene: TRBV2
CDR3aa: CASRSGTGGGNTGELFF

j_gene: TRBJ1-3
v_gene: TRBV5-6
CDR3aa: CASSSWGGRSSGNTIYF

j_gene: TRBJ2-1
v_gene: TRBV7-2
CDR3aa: CASSLFPDRGSYNEQFF

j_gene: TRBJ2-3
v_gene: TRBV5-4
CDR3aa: CASSYASSGGITDTQYF

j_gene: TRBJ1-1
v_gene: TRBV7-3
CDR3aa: CASSRDLNTEAFF

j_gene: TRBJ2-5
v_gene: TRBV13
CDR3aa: CASSFRQVETQYF

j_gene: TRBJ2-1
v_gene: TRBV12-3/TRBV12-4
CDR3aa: CASKGDPYNEQFF

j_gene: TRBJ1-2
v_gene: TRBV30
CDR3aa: CAWSPRFDGYTF

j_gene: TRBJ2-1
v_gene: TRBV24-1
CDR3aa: CATRGLDNEQFF

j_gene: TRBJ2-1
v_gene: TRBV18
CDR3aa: CASSPPGGNEQFF

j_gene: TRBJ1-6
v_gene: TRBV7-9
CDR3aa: CASSVRETGPGSPLHF

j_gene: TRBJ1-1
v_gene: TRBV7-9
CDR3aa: CASSSMGLGGLEAFF

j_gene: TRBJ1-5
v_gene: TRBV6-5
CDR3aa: CASSLISGENQPQHF

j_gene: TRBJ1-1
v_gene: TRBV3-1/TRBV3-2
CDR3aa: CASSRRQGWDTEAFF

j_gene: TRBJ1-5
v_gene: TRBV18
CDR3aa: CASSPTGGEQPQHF

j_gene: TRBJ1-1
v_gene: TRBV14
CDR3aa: CASSQLRALNTEAFF

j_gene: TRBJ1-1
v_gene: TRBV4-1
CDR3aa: CASSQAKQGLGTEAFF

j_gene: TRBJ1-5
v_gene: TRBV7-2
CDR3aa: CASSLGGRDYQPQHF

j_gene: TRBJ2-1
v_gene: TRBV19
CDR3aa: CASSMGQGVYNEQFF

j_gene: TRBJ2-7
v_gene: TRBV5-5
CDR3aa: CASSLTSGSSYEQYF

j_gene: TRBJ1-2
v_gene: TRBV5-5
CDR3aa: CASSLQGSPYGYTF

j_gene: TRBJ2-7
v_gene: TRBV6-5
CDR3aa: CASQTSGSLEQYF

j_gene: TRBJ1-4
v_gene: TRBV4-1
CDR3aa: CASSPIGGGGKLFF

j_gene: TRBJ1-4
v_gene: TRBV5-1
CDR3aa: CASRTGTGGDNEKLFF

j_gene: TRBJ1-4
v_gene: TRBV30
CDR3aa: CAWSVGGRRLF

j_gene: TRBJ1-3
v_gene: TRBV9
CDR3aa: CASSVESAGDGRRDF

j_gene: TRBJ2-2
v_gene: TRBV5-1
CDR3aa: CASSSDSPNTGELFF

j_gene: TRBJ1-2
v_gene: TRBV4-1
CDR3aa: CASSQDKIPGQGSAGYTF

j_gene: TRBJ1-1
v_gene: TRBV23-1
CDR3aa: CASSPGTGGRSTEAFF

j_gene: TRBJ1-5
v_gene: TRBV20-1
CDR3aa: CSASADSGDNQPQHF

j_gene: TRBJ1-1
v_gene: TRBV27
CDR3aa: CASSSGQGLNTEAFF

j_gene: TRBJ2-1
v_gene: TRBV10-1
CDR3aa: CASSEPGLAAEQFF

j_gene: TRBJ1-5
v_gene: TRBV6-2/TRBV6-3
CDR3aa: CASSYRAASNQPQHF

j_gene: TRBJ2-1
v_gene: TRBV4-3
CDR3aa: CASSQESGGSYNEQFF

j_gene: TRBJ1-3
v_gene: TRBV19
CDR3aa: CATHIQNRGHSGNTIYF

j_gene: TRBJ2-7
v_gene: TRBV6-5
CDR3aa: CASSRDSPYEQYF

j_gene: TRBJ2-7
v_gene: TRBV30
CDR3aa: CAWKGRLGAYEQYF

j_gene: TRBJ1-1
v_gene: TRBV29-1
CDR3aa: CSVRTEQYTEAFF

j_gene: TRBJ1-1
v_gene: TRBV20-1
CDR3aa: CSASPWRTEAFF

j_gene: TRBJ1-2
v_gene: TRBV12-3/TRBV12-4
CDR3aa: CASSKDRYYGYTF